The subject of this entry is one TCR beta chain. What it binds is not known. These data come from a study of cytotoxic CD8 clonotypes in ibrutinib-treated CLL. For the study at large: After treatment lasting a median approximately eleven months, range 6 to 36, response samples were collected.

General study results and limits: At baseline, clonality was higher than in age-matched healthy donors and correlated with CD8+ counts.

Germline assignment: CDR1 SGHTS and CDR2 YDEGEE. CDR3 length: 12 amino acids. Trimming shortened V by 4 bases and J by 4 bases, and 9 bases separated the two germline ends. The repertoire was sequenced with immunoSEQ multiplex PCR; TCRdb's copy has only in-frame clones and lacks some. The profile shows fewer than 45,000 clones, 70% to 80% of them singletons. This chain joins TRBV5-8 and TRBJ2-7; D is uncertain. The source material was PBMCs, sampled at disease progression, from a patient treated with ibrutinib. This TCR came from a human donor with chronic lymphocytic leukemia. CDR3 amino acids: CASSRTWYEQYF. The DNA of the CDR3 is TGTGCCAGCAGCCGTACATGGTACGAGCAGTACTTC. The full variable domain, rest sourced from reference TRBV5-8 and TRBJ2-7, is EAGVTQSPTHLIKTRGQQATLRCSPISGHTSVYWYQQALGLGLQFLLWYDEGEERNRGNFPPRFSGRQFPNYSSELNVNALELEDSALYLCASSRTWYEQYFGPGTRLTVT.